These T cell receptor beta chains were read from a single sample in a study of T cell responses to AZD1222 COVID-19 vaccine. Produced via immunoSEQ multiplex PCR; TCRdb's table is partial and in-frame only. The data contain 150,000 to 170,000 clones, more than 90% of them singletons. The sequencing used peripheral blood, collected on day 0 of AZD1222 vaccination. The receptors shown here come from an adult in good health. CDR3s include the opening cysteine and the closing phenylalanine or tryptophan. The order of the fields is J gene, V gene, D gene, clone size, CDR3 protein, CDR3 DNA. The D gene is left open where the match is weak. Clone size is not always given. Where it is, it says once, few, many or a class for expanded clones.

TRBJ1-2,TRBV7-2,TRBD1,.,CASSLGPTGDYGYTF,TGTGCCAGCAGCCTGGGCCCCACAGGGGACTATGGCTACACCTTC
TRBJ2-7,TRBV2,.,.,CALVVTGSSYEQYF,TGTGCCCTCGTCGTAACGGGGAGCTCCTACGAGCAGTACTTC
TRBJ2-1,TRBV7-3,.,.,CASSLSWGNNEQFF,TGTGCCAGCAGCTTAAGTTGGGGCAACAATGAGCAGTTCTTC
TRBJ1-4,TRBV5-6,.,once,CASSLVDGLATNEKLFF,TGTGCCAGCAGCTTGGTGGACGGACTTGCAACTAATGAAAAACTGTTTTTT
TRBJ1-5,TRBV18,.,few,CASSPAQVNQPQHF,TGTGCCAGCTCACCAGCCCAAGTTAATCAGCCCCAGCATTTT
TRBJ2-7,TRBV18,TRBD2,many,CASSPGTSGSGWSYEQYF,TGTGCCAGCTCACCCGGGACTAGCGGGAGTGGTTGGTCCTACGAGCAGTACTTC
TRBJ1-5,TRBV30,.,.,CAWSARAHRDQPQHF,TGTGCCTGGAGTGCCCGGGCCCATCGGGATCAGCCCCAGCATTTT
TRBJ2-1,TRBV2,.,.,CASSYDPGTYNEQFF,TGTGCCAGCAGTTACGACCCCGGGACGTACAATGAGCAGTTCTTC
TRBJ1-6,TRBV5-4,TRBD1,few,CASSLGQGKDSPLHF,TGTGCCAGCAGCTTGGGACAGGGAAAGGATTCACCCCTCCACTTT
TRBJ1-3,TRBV14,.,.,CASSQARNTIYF,TGTGCCAGCAGCCAAGCTAGAAACACCATATATTTT
TRBJ2-2,TRBV24-1,.,.,CATSDPTGVGELFF,TGTGCCACCAGTGACCCTACAGGAGTCGGGGAGCTGTTTTTT
TRBJ1-1,TRBV9,.,few,CASSVVSVLEAFF,TGTGCCAGCAGCGTAGTCAGCGTCCTTGAAGCTTTCTTT
TRBJ2-2,TRBV3-1/TRBV3-2,TRBD2,.,CASSQDTGGVNTGELFF,TGTGCCAGCAGCCAAGATACCGGGGGGGTGAACACCGGGGAGCTGTTTTTT
TRBJ1-1,TRBV2,.,.,CASSEVGFNTEAFF,TGTGCCAGCAGTGAAGTTGGATTCAACACTGAAGCTTTCTTT
TRBJ1-5,TRBV30,.,.,CAWSGGDASNQPQHF,TGTGCCTGGAGTGGCGGGGACGCAAGCAATCAGCCCCAGCATTTT
TRBJ2-7,TRBV23-1,.,.,CASLYRSTLHEQYF,TGCGCCAGCCTTTATCGCAGCACCTTGCACGAGCAGTACTTC
TRBJ2-3,TRBV5-1,TRBD1,.,CASSLGPRDRVPDTQYF,TGCGCCAGCAGCTTGGGCCCCCGGGACAGGGTGCCAGATACGCAGTATTTT
TRBJ2-1,TRBV5-6,TRBD2,.,CASSYGLAGDNEQFF,TGTGCCAGCAGCTATGGACTAGCGGGGGACAATGAGCAGTTCTTC
TRBJ2-6,TRBV6-2/TRBV6-3,.,.,CASSYSWGSGANVLTF,TGTGCCAGCAGTTACTCGTGGGGGTCTGGGGCCAACGTCCTGACTTTC
TRBJ1-1,TRBV30,.,.,CAWNRNSGNEAFF,TGTGCCTGGAACAGAAACAGCGGTAATGAAGCTTTCTTT
TRBJ1-2,TRBV4-1,.,.,CASSQGSGSANYGYTF,TGCGCCAGCAGCCAAGGTTCCGGCAGCGCTAACTATGGCTACACCTTC
TRBJ2-5,TRBV5-4,.,.,CASSSRGETQYF,TGTGCCAGCAGCTCCCGGGGGGAGACCCAGTACTTC
TRBJ2-7,TRBV16,.,.,CASSQWDEQYF,TGTGCCAGCAGCCAGTGGGACGAGCAGTACTTC
TRBJ1-3,TRBV15,.,.,CATSRGELRGNTIYF,TGTGCCACCAGCAGAGGGGAGTTGCGAGGAAACACCATATATTTT
TRBJ2-5,TRBV5-1,TRBD2,.,CASSPGASGGAYETQYF,TGCGCCAGCAGCCCGGGGGCTAGCGGGGGGGCGTATGAGACCCAGTACTTC
TRBJ1-4,TRBV6-1,.,once,CASSELRGQSREKLFF,TGTGCCAGCAGTGAACTACGAGGTCAAAGCAGGGAAAAACTGTTTTTT
TRBJ2-2,TRBV9,.,.,CASSVEPSGGELFF,TGTGCCAGCAGCGTAGAGCCCTCTGGCGGGGAGCTGTTTTTT
TRBJ1-5,TRBV18,TRBD1,.,CASSRRTGGDQPQHF,TGTGCCAGCTCACGAAGGACAGGGGGCGACCAGCCCCAGCATTTT
TRBJ1-6,TRBV3-1/TRBV3-2,.,once,CASSQEGRSSPLHF,TGTGCCAGCAGCCAAGAGGGACGTTCCTCACCCCTCCACTTT
TRBJ2-5,TRBV2,.,.,CATLNLTRWGWTQYF,TGTGCCACCCTAAACCTGACTAGGTGGGGATGGACCCAGTACTTC
TRBJ2-7,TRBV6-5,TRBD2,.,CASRPQRERVYEQYF,TGTGCCAGCAGACCTCAGCGGGAAAGGGTCTACGAGCAGTACTTC
TRBJ1-2,TRBV5-1,TRBD1,.,CASSLTTGGDGGYTF,TGCGCCAGCAGCTTGACTACAGGGGGCGACGGGGGCTACACCTTC
TRBJ2-5,TRBV4-1,.,.,CASRDLEETQYF,TGCGCCAGCCGAGACTTGGAAGAGACCCAGTACTTC
TRBJ1-5,TRBV6-1,.,.,CASSEWGDSNQPQHF,TGTGCCAGCAGTGAATGGGGGGATAGCAATCAGCCCCAGCATTTT
TRBJ2-3,TRBV2,TRBD2,.,CATGTSGSGGTQYF,TGTGCCACCGGGACTAGCGGGAGTGGGGGCACGCAGTATTTT
TRBJ1-1,TRBV20-1,.,.,CSARPDRGAFF,TGCAGTGCTAGACCGGACCGGGGGGCTTTCTTT
TRBJ1-2,TRBV5-1,.,once,CASSQQGAAGDGYTF,TGCGCCAGCAGCCAGCAAGGGGCCGCGGGGGATGGCTACACCTTC
TRBJ1-2,TRBV19,.,few,CASSAPGRGSLYGYTF,TGTGCCAGTAGTGCCCCAGGGAGGGGCTCCCTCTATGGCTACACCTTC
TRBJ1-1,TRBV2,TRBD1,.,CASSAGTGGAFF,TGTGCCAGCAGTGCCGGGACAGGGGGGGCTTTCTTT
TRBJ2-3,TRBV6-6,.,.,CASSPLGDTQYF,TGTGCCAGCAGTCCCCTCGGGGATACGCAGTATTTT
TRBJ1-6,TRBV5-6,.,.,CASSLTPQKAGSPLHF,TGTGCCAGCAGCTTGACCCCTCAGAAAGCGGGCTCACCCCTCCACTTT
TRBJ2-7,TRBV2,.,.,CASLLDGYEQYF,TGTGCCAGCCTCTTGGACGGCTACGAGCAGTACTTC
TRBJ2-3,TRBV7-2,TRBD2,.,CASSFGLAGGYSSTDTQYF,TGTGCCAGCAGCTTCGGGCTAGCGGGGGGATACTCTAGCACAGATACGCAGTATTTT
TRBJ2-7,TRBV6-1,TRBD1,.,CASRERQGSYEQYF,TGTGCCAGCAGAGAGCGACAGGGCTCCTACGAGCAGTACTTC
TRBJ1-5,TRBV27,.,.,CASTRTGGGLGNQPQHF,TGTGCCAGCACCCGGACGGGGGGGGGTTTAGGCAATCAGCCCCAGCATTTT
TRBJ1-6,TRBV4-1,TRBD1,.,CASSQGPGTGNSPLHF,TGCGCCAGCAGCCAAGGGCCCGGGACAGGGAATTCACCCCTCCACTTT
TRBJ1-1,TRBV19,TRBD1,once,CASKGQPPRNTEAFF,TGTGCCAGTAAGGGACAGCCCCCCAGGAACACTGAAGCTTTCTTT
TRBJ2-7,TRBV18,.,.,CASSPSQGHEQYF,TGTGCCAGCTCACCAAGTCAGGGTCACGAGCAGTACTTC